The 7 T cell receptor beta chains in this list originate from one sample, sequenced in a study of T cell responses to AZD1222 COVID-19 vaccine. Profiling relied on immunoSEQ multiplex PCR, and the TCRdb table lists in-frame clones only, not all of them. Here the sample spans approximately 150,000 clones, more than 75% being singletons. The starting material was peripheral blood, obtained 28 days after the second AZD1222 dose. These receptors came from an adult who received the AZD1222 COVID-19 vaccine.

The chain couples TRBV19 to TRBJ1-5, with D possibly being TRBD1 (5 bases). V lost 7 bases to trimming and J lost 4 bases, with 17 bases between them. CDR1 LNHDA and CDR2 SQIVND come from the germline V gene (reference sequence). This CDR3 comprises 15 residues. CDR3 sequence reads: CASIPRRGLNQPQHF. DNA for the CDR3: TGTGCCAGTATCCCCCGGAGGGGCTTAAATCAGCCCCAGCATTTT.

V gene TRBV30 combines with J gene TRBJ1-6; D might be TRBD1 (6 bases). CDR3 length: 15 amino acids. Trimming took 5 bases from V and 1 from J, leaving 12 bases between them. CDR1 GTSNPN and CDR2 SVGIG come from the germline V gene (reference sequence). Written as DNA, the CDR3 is TGTGCCTGGGGGCCTAGGGGGTCCTATAATTCACCCCTCCACTTT. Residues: CAWGPRGSYNSPLHF.

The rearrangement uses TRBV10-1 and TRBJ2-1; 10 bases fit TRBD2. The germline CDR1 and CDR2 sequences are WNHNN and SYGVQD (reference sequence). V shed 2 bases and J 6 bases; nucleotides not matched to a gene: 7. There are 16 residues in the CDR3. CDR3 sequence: CASSEAVAGGLNEQFF. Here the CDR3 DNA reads TGCGCCAGCAGTGAGGCGGTAGCGGGGGGACTCAATGAGCAGTTCTTC.

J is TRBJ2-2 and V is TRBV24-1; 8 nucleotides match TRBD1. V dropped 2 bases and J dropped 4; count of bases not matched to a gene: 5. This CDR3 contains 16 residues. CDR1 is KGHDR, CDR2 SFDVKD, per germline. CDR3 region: CATSDSQGVSTGELFF. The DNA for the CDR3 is TGTGCCACCAGTGATTCACAGGGGGTTAGCACCGGGGAGCTGTTTTTT.

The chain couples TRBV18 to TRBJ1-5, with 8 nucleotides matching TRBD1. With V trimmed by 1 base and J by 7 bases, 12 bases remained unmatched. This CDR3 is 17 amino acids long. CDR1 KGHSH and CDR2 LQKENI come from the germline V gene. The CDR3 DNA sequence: TGTGCCAGCTCACCACGAGGTGGGCAGGGGGCTGGACAGCCCCAGCATTTT. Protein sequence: CASSPRGGQGAGQPQHF.

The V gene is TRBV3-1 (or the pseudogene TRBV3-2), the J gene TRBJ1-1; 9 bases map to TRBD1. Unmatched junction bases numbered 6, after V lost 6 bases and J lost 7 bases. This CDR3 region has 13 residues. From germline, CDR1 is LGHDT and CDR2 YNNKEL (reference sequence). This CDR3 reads CASSRTGDGEAFF. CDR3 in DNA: TGTGCCAGCAGTCGGACAGGGGACGGTGAAGCTTTCTTT.

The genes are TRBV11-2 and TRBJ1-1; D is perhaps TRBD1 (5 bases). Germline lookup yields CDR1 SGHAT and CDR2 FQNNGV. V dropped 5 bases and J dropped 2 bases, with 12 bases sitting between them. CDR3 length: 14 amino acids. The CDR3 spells CASSPWGINTEAFF. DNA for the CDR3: TGTGCCAGCAGCCCCTGGGGCATAAACACTGAAGCTTTCTTT.